The 6 T cell receptor beta chains below come from one sample, sequenced in a study of tumor and adjacent non-tumor tissue in lung cancer. The template was RNA from unsorted bulk tissue. More than 3 cm separated this lung sample from the edge of the tumor. A modified ARM-PCR protocol with three rounds of nested PCR amplified TCRbeta. Each CDR3 protein gets one entry after TCRdb re-called the multiplex PCR reads with MiXCR. The sample has 55,000 to 65,000 distinct CDR3 sequences; about 61% are singletons. Sequencing was done on a sample of distant non-tumor lung tissue. Every receptor here comes from a man between 65 and 85 years old with non-small cell lung cancer.

With regard to this clonotype: Since a much larger clone is just one base distant, this may be a read error. The V and J genes are TRBV2 and TRBJ2-5; tentatively, D is TRBD1 (5 bases). This CDR3 contains 13 residues. Between the trimmed V and J ends, which lost 7 bases and 5 bases, there was a span of 14 bases. The V gene's germline CDR1 is SNHLY and CDR2 FYNNEI. The CDR3 region is CASIVWKGETQYF. The CDR3 DNA is TGTGCCAGCATCGTATGGAAGGGGGAGACCCAGTACTTC.

Regarding this clonotype: The conserved phenylalanine or tryptophan normally closing the CDR3 is absent here, so this likely arose from a read error. The chain links TRBV10-3 to TRBJ2-1; D could derive from TRBD1 or TRBD2 (5 bases each). V was pared by 10 bases and J by 7 bases, with 17 bases between. CDR1 and CDR2 from the germline V gene are ENHRY and SYGVKD. The CDR3 spans 13 residues. Written as DNA, the CDR3 is TGTGCCACCCGGGGCGGAGGAATGAATGAGCAGTTCTTA. Its translation: CATRGGGMNEQFL.

The V call is TRBV29-1, the J call TRBJ2-2; 16 bases are a match to TRBD2. V shed 7 bases, J shed 6 bases, and the junction held 8 bases outside the gene matches. Germline values: CDR1 SQVTM, CDR2 ANQGSEA. The CDR3 runs to 16 residues. CDR3 loop: CSAGTSGGVDPGELFF. Written as DNA, the CDR3 is TGCAGCGCCGGGACTAGCGGGGGGGTGGATCCCGGGGAGCTGTTTTTT.

This clonotype showed up just a few times. The junction shows a germline mismatch at one end, possibly a read error. The chain couples TRBV10-2 to TRBJ2-1; 8 bases map to TRBD2. There are 15 residues in the CDR3. Germline CDR1 is WSHSY and CDR2 is SAAADI. For the CDR3, the DNA is TGCGCCAGCAGTGTCACGGGAGGGAGTTACAATGAGCAGCTCTTC. It specifies CASSVTGGSYNEQLF.

The chain links TRBV29-1 to TRBJ2-3, with D tentatively TRBD1 (7 bases). The CDR3 extends over 20 amino acids. V was clipped by 7 bases and J by 3 bases, with 35 bases between them. Germline V lookup: CDR1 SQVTM, CDR2 ANQGSEA. The CDR3 DNA sequence: TGCAGCGCGAGACAGGGACTGAGCACCAGAGGTTTGATCGAGACAGATACGCAGTATTTT. As protein: CSARQGLSTRGLIETDTQYF.

This clonotype was seen just once. A junction boundary mismatches the germline segment, possibly from a read error. The rearrangement uses TRBV4-1 and TRBJ1-4, with no clear D. This CDR3 contains 16 residues. CDR1 is MGHRA, CDR2 YSYEKL, per germline. CDR3 nucleotides: TGTACCAGCAGCCCCGGGATGGGCTCAACTAATGAAAAACTGTTTTTT. Amino acids: CTSSPGMGSTNEKLFF.